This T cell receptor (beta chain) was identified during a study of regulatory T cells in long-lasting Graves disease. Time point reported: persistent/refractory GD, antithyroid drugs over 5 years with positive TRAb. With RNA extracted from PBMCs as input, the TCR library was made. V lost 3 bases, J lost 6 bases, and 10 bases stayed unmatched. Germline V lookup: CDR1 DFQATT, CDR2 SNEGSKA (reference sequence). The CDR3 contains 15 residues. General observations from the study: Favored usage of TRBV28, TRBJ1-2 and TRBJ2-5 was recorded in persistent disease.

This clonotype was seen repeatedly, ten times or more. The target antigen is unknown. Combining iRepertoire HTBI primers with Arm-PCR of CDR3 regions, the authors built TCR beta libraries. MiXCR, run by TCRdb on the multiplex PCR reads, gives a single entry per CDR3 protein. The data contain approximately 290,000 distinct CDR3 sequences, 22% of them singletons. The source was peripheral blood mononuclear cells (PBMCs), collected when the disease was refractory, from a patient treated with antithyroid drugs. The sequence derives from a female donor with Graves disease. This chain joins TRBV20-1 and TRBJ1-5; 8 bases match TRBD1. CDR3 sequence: CSARYSGGFGQPQHF. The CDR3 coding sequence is TGCAGTGCTAGGTATTCAGGGGGCTTCGGTCAGCCCCAGCATTTT.